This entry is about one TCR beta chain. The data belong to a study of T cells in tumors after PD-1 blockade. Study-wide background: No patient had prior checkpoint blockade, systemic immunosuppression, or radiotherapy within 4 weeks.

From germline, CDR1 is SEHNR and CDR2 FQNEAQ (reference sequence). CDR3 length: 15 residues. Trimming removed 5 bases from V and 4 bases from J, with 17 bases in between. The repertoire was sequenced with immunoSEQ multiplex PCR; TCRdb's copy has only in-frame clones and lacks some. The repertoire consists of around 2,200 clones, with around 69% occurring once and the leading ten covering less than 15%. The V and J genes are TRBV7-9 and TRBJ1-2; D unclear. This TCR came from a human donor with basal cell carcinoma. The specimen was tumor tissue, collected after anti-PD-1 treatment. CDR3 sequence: CASSTSGRDIYGYTF. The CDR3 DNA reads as TGTGCCAGCAGCACCTCGGGAAGGGATATCTATGGCTACACCTTC.